This TCR beta chain was observed in a study of shared clonotypes between healthy human individuals. Findings and caveats of the study: Naive subsets usually exceeded memory subsets in estimated richness.

Germline V gene lookup returns CDR1 GTSNPN and CDR2 SVGIG (reference sequence). There are 13 residues in the CDR3. V gave up 1 base and J gave up 1 base, with 7 bases separating them. For this clone: Its antigen is undetermined.

The protocol was immunoSEQ multiplex PCR, while the TCRdb copy is restricted to in-frame clones and leaves out a portion. The table includes some 1,100,000 clones, approximately 78% detected once. The rearrangement uses TRBV30 and TRBJ1-2; D is perhaps TRBD1 (6 bases). Sequences were obtained from memory CD4+ T cells from PBMCs. Subset indicated: CD45RA-negative fraction. This clonotype originated in a man aged 18 to 29 in good health. Some clones in this sample may be carry-over from other donors' samples. CDR3 nucleotide sequence: TGTGCCTGGAGTGGGGGGCTTAACTATGGCTACACCTTC. This sequence encodes CAWSGGLNYGYTF.